These 8 T cell receptor beta chains were all obtained from the same sample, sequenced in a study of blood T cell repertoires in COVID-19. Profiling relied on immunoSEQ multiplex PCR, and the TCRdb table lists in-frame clones only, not all of them. The sample carries some 34,000 clones, more than 80% recorded once. Input material: peripheral blood. These receptors were taken from a human donor in a cohort sampled during active COVID-19.

This clone was counted a single time. V usage is TRBV19 and J usage is TRBJ2-1; D is possibly TRBD2 (7 bases). The V end was cut by 5 bases, the J end by 8 bases, with 16 bases between. In germline, CDR1 is LNHDA, CDR2 SQIVND (reference sequence). The CDR3 runs 14 residues. CDR3 region: CASSPAGHPDEQFF. As DNA, the CDR3 is TGTGCCAGTAGTCCAGCGGGACACCCCGATGAGCAGTTCTTC.

This chain connects TRBV5-1 to TRBJ2-3; tentatively, D is TRBD2 (5 bases). The CDR3 is 14 residues long. Germline V gene data show CDR1 as SGHRS and CDR2 as YFSETQ. V shed 4 bases and J shed 4 bases, with 13 bases lying between them. In nucleotides, the CDR3 is TGCGCCAGCAGCCCTTCTAGCCTTCCAGATACGCAGTATTTT. Residues: CASSPSSLPDTQYF.

V usage is TRBV6-2 or TRBV6-3 and J usage is TRBJ2-1; 10 bases agree with TRBD2. The CDR3 extends over 17 amino acids. From germline, CDR1 is MNHEY and CDR2 SVGEGT. V was pared by 4 bases and J by 0 bases, with 6 bases of the junction left unmatched. The DNA of the CDR3 is TGTGCCAGCAGTTCTAGGACTAGCGGAGTCTCCTACAATGAGCAGTTCTTC. Translation: CASSSRTSGVSYNEQFF.

This chain connects TRBV28 to TRBJ1-2; D may be TRBD1 (5 bases). V dropped 6 bases and J dropped 2 bases, with 10 bases sitting between them. The V gene's germline CDR1 is MDHEN and CDR2 SYDVKM. The length of the CDR3 is 13 residues. The CDR3 DNA reads TGTGCCAGCAGCACAACAGGCAACTATGGCTACACCTTC. This sequence encodes CASSTTGNYGYTF.

As regards this clone: One end of the junction is discordant with germline, which a read error may explain. The genes are TRBV7-6 and TRBJ1-2; TRBD1 is a possible D gene (5 bases). The V gene's germline CDR1 is SGHVS and CDR2 FNYEAQ. The CDR3 runs to 13 residues. The CDR3 spells CASSSTAFYDYTF. In nucleotides, the CDR3 is TGTGCCAGCAGCTCGACAGCGTTTTATGACTACACCTTC.

V is TRBV11-2 and J is TRBJ2-3; D perhaps matches TRBD2 (5 bases). The germline V gene encodes CDR1 SGHAT and CDR2 FQNNGV. The CDR3 sequence is 15 residues long. Trimming took off 0 bases at V and 5 bases at J, with 12 bases between the two ends. CDR3 bases: TGTGCCAGCAGCTTAGAACGGGGTGGTAAAGATACGCAGTATTTT. Its translation is CASSLERGGKDTQYF.

This chain links TRBV10-1 with TRBJ2-4, with D unclear. Germline V gene sequence: CDR1 WNHNN, CDR2 SYGVQD (reference sequence). The germline V and J ends were trimmed by 0 bases and 2 bases, with 11 bases remaining between them. The CDR3 has 16 amino acids. CDR3 bases: TGCGCCAGCAGTGAGTCTCGAGTTTCTCCCAAAAACATTCAGTACTTC. This encodes CASSESRVSPKNIQYF.

This rearrangement joins TRBV5-1 to TRBJ2-7; 7 bases line up with TRBD1. V lost 4 bases, J lost 5 bases, and 3 bases stayed unmatched. The CDR3 runs to 12 residues. Germline values: CDR1 SGHRS, CDR2 YFSETQ. CDR3 coding DNA: TGCGCCAGCAGCCTAGGGACAGACGAGCAGTACTTC. Translation gives CASSLGTDEQYF.